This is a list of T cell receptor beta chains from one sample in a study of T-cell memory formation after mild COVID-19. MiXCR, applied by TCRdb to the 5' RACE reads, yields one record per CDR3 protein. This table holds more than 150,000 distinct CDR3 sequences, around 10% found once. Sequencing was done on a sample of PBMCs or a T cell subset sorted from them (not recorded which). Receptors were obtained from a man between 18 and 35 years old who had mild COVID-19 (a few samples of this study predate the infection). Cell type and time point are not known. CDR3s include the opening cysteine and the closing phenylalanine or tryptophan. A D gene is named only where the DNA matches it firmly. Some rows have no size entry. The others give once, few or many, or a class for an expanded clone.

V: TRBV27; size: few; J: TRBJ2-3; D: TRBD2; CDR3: CASTIPLSSGGATDTQYF; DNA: TGTGCCAGCACCATCCCCCTCTCTAGCGGGGGGGCCACAGATACGCAGTATTTT
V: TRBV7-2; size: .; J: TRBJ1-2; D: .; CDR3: CASSFPDHYGYTF; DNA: TGTGCCAGCAGCTTCCCGGACCACTATGGCTACACCTTC
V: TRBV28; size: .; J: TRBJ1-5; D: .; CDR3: CASRQGDQPQHF; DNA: TGTGCCAGCAGGCAAGGGGATCAGCCCCAGCATTTT
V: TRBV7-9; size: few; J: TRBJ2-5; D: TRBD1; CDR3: CASSLGDRGNQETQYF; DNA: TGTGCCAGCAGCTTAGGGGACAGGGGGAACCAAGAGACCCAGTACTTC
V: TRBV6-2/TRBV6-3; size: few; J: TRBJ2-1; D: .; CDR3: CASSHRANEQFF; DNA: TGTGCCAGCAGTCACAGGGCTAATGAGCAGTTCTTC
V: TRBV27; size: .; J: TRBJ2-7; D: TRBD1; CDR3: CASSLAGTGGSGEQYF; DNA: TGTGCCAGCAGTTTAGCCGGGACAGGGGGCTCGGGAGAGCAGTACTTC
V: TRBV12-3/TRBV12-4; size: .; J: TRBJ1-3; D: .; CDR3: CASSSSGSSGNTIYF; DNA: TGTGCCAGCAGTTCCTCAGGATCCTCTGGAAACACCATATATTTT
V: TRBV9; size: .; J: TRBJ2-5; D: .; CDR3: CASGGRIEETQYF; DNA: TGTGCCTCCGGGGGCCGGATCGAAGAGACCCAGTACTTC
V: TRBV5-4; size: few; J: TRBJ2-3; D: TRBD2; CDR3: CASSLELAGIPSTDTQYF; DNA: TGTGCCAGCAGCTTGGAACTAGCGGGGATACCAAGCACAGATACGCAGTATTTT
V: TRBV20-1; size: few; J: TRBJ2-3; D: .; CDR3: CSARDSEGADTQYF; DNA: TGCAGTGCTAGAGATAGTGAGGGGGCAGATACGCAGTATTTT
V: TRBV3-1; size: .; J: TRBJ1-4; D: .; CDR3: CASSQDHEKLFF; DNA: TGTGCCAGCAGCCAAGACCATGAAAAACTGTTTTTT
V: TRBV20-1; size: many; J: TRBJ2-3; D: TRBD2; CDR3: CSASGGWDTDTQYF; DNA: TGCAGTGCTAGCGGGGGGTGGGACACAGATACGCAGTATTTT